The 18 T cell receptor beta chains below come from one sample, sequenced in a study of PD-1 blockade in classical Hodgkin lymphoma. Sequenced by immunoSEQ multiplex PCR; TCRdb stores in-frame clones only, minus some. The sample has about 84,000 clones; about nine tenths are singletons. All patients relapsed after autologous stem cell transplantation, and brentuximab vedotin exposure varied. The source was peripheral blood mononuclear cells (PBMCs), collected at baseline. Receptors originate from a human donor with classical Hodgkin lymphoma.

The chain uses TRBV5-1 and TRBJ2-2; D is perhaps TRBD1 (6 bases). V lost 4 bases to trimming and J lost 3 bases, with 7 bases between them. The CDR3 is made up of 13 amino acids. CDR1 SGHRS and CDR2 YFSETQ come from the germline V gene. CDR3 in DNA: TGCGCCAGCAGCCCAGGGGACACCGGGGAGCTGTTTTTT. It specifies CASSPGDTGELFF. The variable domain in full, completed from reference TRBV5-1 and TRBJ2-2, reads KAGVTQTPRYLIKTRGQQVTLSCSPISGHRSVSWYQQTPGQGLQFLFEYFSETQRNKGNFPGRFSGRQFSNSRSEMNVSTLELGDSALYLCASSPGDTGELFFGEGSRLTVL.

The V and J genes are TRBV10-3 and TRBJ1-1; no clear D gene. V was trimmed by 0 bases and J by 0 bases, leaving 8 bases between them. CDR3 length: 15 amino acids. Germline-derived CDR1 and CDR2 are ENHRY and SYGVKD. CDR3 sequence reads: CAISESSVVNTEAFF. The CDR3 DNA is TGTGCCATCAGTGAGTCGTCCGTGGTGAACACTGAAGCTTTCTTT.

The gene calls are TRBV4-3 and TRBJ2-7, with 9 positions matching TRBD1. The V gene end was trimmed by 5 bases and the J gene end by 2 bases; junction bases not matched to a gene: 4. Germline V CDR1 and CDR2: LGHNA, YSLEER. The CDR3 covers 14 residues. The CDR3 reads CASSAGQGTYEQYF. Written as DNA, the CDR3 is TGCGCCAGCAGCGCGGGACAGGGAACCTACGAGCAGTACTTC.

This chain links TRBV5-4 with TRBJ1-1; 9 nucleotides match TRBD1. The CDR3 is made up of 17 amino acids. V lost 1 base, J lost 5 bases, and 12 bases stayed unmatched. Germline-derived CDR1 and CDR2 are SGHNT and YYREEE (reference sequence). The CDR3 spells CASSLSSGTGRRTEAFF. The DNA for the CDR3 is TGTGCCAGCAGCTTGAGTTCCGGGACAGGGAGGCGGACTGAAGCTTTCTTT.

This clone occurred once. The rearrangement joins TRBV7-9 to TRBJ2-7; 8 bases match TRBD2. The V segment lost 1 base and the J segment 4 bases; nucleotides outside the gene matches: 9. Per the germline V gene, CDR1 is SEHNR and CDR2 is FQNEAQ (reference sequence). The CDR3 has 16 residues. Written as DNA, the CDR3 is TGTGCCAGCAGCTTAGGTCCCGGGACTAGGGGTTACGAGCAGTACTTC. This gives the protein CASSLGPGTRGYEQYF.

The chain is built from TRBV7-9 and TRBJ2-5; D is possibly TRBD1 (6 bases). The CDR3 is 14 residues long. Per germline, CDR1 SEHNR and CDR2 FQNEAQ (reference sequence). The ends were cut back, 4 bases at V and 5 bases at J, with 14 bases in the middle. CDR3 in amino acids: CASSYSTGWETQYF. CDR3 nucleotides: TGTGCCAGCAGCTACTCAACAGGGTGGGAGACCCAGTACTTC.

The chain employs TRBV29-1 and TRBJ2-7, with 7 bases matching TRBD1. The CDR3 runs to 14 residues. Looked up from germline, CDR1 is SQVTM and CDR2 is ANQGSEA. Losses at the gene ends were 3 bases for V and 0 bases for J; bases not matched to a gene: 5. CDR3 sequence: CSVEEDRSSYEQYF. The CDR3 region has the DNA TGCAGCGTTGAGGAGGACAGGAGCTCCTACGAGCAGTACTTC.

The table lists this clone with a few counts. The chain's CDR3 is CASSDSVWGYTEAFF. DNA for the CDR3: TGTGCCAGCAGTGACTCCGTATGGGGTTACACTGAAGCTTTCTTT. This rearrangement joins TRBV6-4 to TRBJ1-1, with D uncertain. The germline V gene has CDR1 MRHNA and CDR2 SNTAGT. V dropped 0 bases and J dropped 3 bases, with 11 bases sitting between them. This CDR3 is built from 15 residues.

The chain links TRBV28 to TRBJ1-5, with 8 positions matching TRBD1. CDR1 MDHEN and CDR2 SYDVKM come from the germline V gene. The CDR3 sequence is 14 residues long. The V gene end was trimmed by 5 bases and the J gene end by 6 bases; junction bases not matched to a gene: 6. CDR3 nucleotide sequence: TGTGCCAGCAGTCAAAGACAGGGGTCTCAGCCCCAGCATTTT. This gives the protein CASSQRQGSQPQHF.

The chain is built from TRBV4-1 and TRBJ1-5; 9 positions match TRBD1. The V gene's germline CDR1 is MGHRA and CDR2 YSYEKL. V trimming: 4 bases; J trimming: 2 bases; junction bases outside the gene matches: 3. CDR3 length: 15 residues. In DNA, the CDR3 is TGCGCCAGCAGCCTTTGGACAGGGGGCAATCAGCCCCAGCATTTT. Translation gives CASSLWTGGNQPQHF.

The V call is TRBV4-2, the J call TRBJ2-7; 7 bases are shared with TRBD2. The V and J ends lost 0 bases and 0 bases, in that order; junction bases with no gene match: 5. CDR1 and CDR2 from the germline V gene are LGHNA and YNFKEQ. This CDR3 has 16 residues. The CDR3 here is CASSQDFGRSSYEQYF. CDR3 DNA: TGTGCCAGCAGCCAAGATTTCGGGAGGAGCTCCTACGAGCAGTACTTC.

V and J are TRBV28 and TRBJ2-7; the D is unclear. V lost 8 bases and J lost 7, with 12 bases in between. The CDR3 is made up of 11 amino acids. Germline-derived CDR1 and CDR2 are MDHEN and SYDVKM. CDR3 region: CASGINEEQYF. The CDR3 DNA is TGTGCCAGCGGAATCAATGAAGAGCAGTACTTC.

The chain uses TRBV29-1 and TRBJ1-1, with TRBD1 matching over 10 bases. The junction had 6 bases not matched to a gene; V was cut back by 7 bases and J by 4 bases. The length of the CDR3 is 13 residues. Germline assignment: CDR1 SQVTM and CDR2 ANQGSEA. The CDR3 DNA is TGCAGCGCTTCCAGGGACAGGGGCACTGAAGCTTTCTTT. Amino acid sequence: CSASRDRGTEAFF.

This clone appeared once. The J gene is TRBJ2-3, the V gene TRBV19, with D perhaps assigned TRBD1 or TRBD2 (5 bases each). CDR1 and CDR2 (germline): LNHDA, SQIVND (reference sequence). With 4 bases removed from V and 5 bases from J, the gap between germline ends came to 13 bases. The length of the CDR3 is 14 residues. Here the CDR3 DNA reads TGTGCCAGTAGTAACCGGGACGGGCGAGATACGCAGTATTTT. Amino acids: CASSNRDGRDTQYF.

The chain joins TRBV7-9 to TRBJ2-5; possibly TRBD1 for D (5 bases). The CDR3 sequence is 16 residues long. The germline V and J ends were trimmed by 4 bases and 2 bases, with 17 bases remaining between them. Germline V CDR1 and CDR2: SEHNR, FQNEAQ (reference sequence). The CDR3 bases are TGTGCCAGCAGCTCGATCTGGACACCCTTACAAGAGACCCAGTACTTC. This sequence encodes CASSSIWTPLQETQYF.

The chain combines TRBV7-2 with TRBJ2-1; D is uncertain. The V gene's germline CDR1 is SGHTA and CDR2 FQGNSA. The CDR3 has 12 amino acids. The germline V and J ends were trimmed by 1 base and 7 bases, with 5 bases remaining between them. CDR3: CASSLVRNEQFF. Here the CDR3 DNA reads TGTGCCAGCAGCTTAGTGCGGAATGAGCAGTTCTTC.

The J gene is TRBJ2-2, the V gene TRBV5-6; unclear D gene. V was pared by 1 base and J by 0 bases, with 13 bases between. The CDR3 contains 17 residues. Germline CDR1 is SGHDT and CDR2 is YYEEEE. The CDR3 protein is CASSLRLTNANTGELFF. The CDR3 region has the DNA TGTGCCAGCAGCTTGAGACTTACTAACGCGAACACCGGGGAGCTGTTTTTT.

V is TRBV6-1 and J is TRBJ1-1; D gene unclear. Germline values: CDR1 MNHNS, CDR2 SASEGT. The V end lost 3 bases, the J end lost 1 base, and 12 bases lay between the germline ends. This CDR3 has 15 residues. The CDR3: CASSERTRRNTEAFF. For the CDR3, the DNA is TGTGCCAGCAGTGAGAGAACTAGGCGGAACACTGAAGCTTTCTTT.